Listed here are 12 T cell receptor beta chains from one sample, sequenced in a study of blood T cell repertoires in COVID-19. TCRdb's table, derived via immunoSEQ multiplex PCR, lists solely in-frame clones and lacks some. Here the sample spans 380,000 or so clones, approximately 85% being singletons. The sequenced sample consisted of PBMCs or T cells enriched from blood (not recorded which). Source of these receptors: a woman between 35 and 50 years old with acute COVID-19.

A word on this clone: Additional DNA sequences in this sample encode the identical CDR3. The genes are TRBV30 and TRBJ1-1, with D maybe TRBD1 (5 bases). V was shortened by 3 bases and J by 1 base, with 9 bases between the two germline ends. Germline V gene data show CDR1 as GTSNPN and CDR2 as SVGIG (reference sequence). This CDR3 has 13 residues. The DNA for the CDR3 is TGTGCCTGGAGCGCTACAGGGAACACTGAAGCTTTCTTT. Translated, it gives CAWSATGNTEAFF.

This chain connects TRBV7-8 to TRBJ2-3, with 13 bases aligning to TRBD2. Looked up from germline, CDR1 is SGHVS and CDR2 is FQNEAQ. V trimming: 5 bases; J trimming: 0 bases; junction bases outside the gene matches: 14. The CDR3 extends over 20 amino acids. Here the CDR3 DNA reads TGTGCCAGCAGCACCCGCCCGGGACTAGCGGGGTCGTCTAGCACAGATACGCAGTATTTT. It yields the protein CASSTRPGLAGSSSTDTQYF.

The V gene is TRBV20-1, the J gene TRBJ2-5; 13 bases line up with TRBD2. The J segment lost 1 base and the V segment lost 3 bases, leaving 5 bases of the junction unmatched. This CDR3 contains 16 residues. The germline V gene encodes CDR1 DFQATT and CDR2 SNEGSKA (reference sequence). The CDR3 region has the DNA TGCAGTGCTAGTGGGGGACTAGCGGGGACCCAAGAGACCCAGTACTTC. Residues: CSASGGLAGTQETQYF.

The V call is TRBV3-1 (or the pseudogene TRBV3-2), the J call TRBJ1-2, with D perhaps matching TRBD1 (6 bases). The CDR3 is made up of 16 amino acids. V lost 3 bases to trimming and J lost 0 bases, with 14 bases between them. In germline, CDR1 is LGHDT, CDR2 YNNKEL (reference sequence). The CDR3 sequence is CASSQRGSSANYGYTF. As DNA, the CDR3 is TGTGCCAGCAGCCAGAGGGGGTCATCTGCTAACTATGGCTACACCTTC.

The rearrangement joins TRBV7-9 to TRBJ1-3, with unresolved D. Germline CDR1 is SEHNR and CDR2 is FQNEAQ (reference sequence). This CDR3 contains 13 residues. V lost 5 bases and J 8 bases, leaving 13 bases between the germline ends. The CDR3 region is CASSPGQDYTIYF. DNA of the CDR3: TGTGCCAGCAGCCCAGGCCAGGATTACACCATATATTTT.

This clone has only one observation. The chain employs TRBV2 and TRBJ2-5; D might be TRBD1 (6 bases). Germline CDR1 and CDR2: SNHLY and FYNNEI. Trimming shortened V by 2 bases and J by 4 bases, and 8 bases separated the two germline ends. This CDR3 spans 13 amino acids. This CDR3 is CASSELGAETQYF. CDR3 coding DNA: TGTGCCAGCAGTGAATTGGGGGCAGAGACCCAGTACTTC.

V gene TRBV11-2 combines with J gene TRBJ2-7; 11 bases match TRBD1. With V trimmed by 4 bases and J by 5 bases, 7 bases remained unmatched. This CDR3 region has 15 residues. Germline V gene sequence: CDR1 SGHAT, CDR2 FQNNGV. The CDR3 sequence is CASSSWDRGYNEQYF. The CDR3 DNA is TGTGCCAGCAGCTCTTGGGACAGGGGGTACAACGAGCAGTACTTC.

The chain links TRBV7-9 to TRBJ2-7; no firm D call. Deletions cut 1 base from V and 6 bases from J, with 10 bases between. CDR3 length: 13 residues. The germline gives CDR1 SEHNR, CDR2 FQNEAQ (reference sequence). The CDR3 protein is CASSLDISGEQYF. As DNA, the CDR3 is TGTGCCAGCAGCTTAGACATCTCGGGCGAGCAGTACTTC. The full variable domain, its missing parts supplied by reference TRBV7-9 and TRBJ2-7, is DTGVSQNPRHKITKRGQNVTFRCDPISEHNRLYWYRQTLGQGPEFLTYFQNEAQLEKSRLLSDRFSAERPKGSFSTLEIQRTEQGDSAMYLCASSLDISGEQYFGPGTRLTVT.

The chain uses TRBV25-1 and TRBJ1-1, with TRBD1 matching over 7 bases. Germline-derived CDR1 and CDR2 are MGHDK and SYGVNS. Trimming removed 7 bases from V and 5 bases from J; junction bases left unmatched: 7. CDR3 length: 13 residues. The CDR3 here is CASTQGLGTEAFF. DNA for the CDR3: TGTGCCAGCACACAGGGGCTAGGAACTGAAGCTTTCTTT.

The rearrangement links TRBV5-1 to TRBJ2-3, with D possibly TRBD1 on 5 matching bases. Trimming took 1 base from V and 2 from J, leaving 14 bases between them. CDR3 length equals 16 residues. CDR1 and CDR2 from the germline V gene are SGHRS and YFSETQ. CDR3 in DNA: TGCGCCAGCAGCTTGCAATTTGTAGGGGCCACAGATACGCAGTATTTT. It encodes CASSLQFVGATDTQYF.

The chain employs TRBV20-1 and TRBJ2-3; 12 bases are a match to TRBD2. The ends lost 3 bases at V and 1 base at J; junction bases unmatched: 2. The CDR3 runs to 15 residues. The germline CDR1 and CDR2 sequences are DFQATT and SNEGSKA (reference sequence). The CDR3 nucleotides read TGCAGTGCTAGTCGACTAGCGGGGGGCACAGATACGCAGTATTTT. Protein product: CSASRLAGGTDTQYF.

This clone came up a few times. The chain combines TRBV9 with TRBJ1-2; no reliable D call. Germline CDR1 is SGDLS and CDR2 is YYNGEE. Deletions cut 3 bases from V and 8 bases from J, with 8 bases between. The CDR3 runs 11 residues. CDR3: CASSDPGGYTF. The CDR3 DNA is TGTGCCAGCAGCGACCCAGGCGGCTACACCTTC.